A single sample is the source of the 28 T cell receptor beta chains below, sequenced in a study of blood T cells in healthy people across ages. Primed by a sample-barcoded 5' primer and a J-beta primer mix, a second PCR proceeded for about 7 to 12 cycles. TCRdb re-called the 5' RACE reads with MiXCR, one entry per CDR3 protein. The sample records more than 900,000 distinct CDR3 sequences, around 25% being singletons. The data also belong to a second study, concerning T cells of mothers and their children.

Sequencing input: blood. All receptors come from a girl between 2 and 10 years old in good health.

The J gene is TRBJ2-5, the V gene TRBV5-1, with D tentatively TRBD1 (5 bases). Trimming took off 0 bases at V and 5 bases at J, with 14 bases between the two ends. The germline V gene encodes CDR1 SGHRS and CDR2 YFSETQ. This CDR3 is 15 amino acids long. As DNA, the CDR3 is TGCGCCAGCAGCTTGGGGGCCAGGGTCGAGGAGACCCAGTACTTC. This sequence encodes CASSLGARVEETQYF.

The chain combines TRBV7-2 with TRBJ2-7; the D gene is possibly TRBD2 (6 bases). CDR1 and CDR2 (germline): SGHTA, FQGNSA. The CDR3 runs 14 residues. V shed 0 bases and J shed 4 bases, with 10 bases lying between them. CDR3 in amino acids: CASSLAAGVYEQYF. Written as DNA, the CDR3 is TGTGCCAGCAGCTTAGCAGCGGGCGTTTACGAGCAGTACTTC.

The J gene is TRBJ1-3, the V gene TRBV5-6; D might be TRBD1 (5 bases). CDR1 and CDR2 from the germline V gene are SGHDT and YYEEEE. The CDR3 length is 14 residues. V lost 0 bases to trimming and J lost 6 bases, with 10 bases between them. The chain's CDR3 is CASSLEQEKNTIYF. As DNA, the CDR3 is TGTGCCAGCAGCTTGGAACAGGAAAAAAACACCATATATTTT. Full variable domain (remainder filled in from reference TRBV5-6 and TRBJ1-3): DAGVTQSPTHLIKTRGQQVTLRCSPKSGHDTVSWYQQALGQGPQFIFQYYEEEERQRGNFPDRFSGHQFPNYSSELNVNALLLGDSALYLCASSLEQEKNTIYFGEGSWLTVV.

V usage is TRBV6-1 and J usage is TRBJ2-7; possible D gene TRBD1, 5 bases. The CDR3 runs to 15 residues. The V end was cut by 1 base, the J end by 4 bases, with 14 bases between. CDR1 and CDR2 from the germline V gene are MNHNS and SASEGT. The CDR3 nucleotides are TGTGCCAGCAGTGAAGTTTCGCAGGGCATGTACGAGCAGTACTTC. It yields the protein CASSEVSQGMYEQYF.

The chain combines TRBV6-5 with TRBJ1-4, with 8 bases identical to TRBD1. The V gene's germline CDR1 is MNHEY and CDR2 SVGAGI. The J segment lost 10 bases and the V segment lost 4 bases, leaving 17 bases of the junction unmatched. The CDR3 has 17 amino acids. The CDR3 DNA follows: TGTGCCAGCAGTTCCGACAGGGGAATACCAAGAGGGGGAAAACTGTTTTTT. It is translated as CASSSDRGIPRGGKLFF.

The chain employs TRBV29-1 and TRBJ2-7; 7 nucleotides align to TRBD2. The CDR3 loop spans 15 amino acids. Trimming took 4 bases from V and 3 from J; bases not matched to a gene: 12. Germline loops: CDR1 SQVTM, CDR2 ANQGSEA. CDR3 nucleotide sequence: TGCAGCGTTGTGTGGGGGGGGGAGTCCCTCTACGAGCAGTACTTC. Amino acids: CSVVWGGESLYEQYF.

The gene calls are TRBV4-3 and TRBJ1-5; D gene uncertain. The germline CDR1 and CDR2 sequences are LGHNA and YSLEER. This CDR3 spans 16 amino acids. Trimming left V 0 bases short and J 1 base short, with 10 bases between. This chain's CDR3 is CASSQELRPSNQPQHF. The CDR3 DNA is TGCGCCAGCAGCCAAGAATTACGGCCCAGCAATCAGCCCCAGCATTTT.

J is TRBJ2-7 and V is TRBV7-2; possible D gene TRBD2, 6 bases. Per germline, CDR1 SGHTA and CDR2 FQGNSA. Deletions cut 2 bases from V and 3 bases from J, with 17 bases between. The CDR3 runs to 16 residues. CDR3 nucleotides: TGTGCCAGCAGCTTAAGCCCTGAGCGGGCCTTCTACGAGCAGTACTTC. This codes for CASSLSPERAFYEQYF.

This chain connects TRBV19 to TRBJ2-5; D not certain. The J call is in doubt because the DNA end fits TRBJ2-7 better. The CDR3 length is 15 residues. The germline gives CDR1 LNHDA, CDR2 SQIVND (reference sequence). CDR3 sequence reads: CASSMGMSVPYEQYF. Written as DNA, the CDR3 is TGTGCCAGTAGTATGGGGATGAGTGTGCCTTACGAGCAGTACTTC.

The rearrangement joins TRBV5-1 to TRBJ2-2; D is uncertain. Looked up from germline, CDR1 is SGHRS and CDR2 is YFSETQ. V lost 6 bases and J 1 base, leaving 4 bases between the germline ends. The CDR3 is 12 residues long. The CDR3 loop reads CASIRNTGELFF. The CDR3 coding sequence is TGCGCCAGCATTAGGAACACCGGGGAGCTGTTTTTT. The variable domain in full, completed from reference TRBV5-1 and TRBJ2-2, reads KAGVTQTPRYLIKTRGQQVTLSCSPISGHRSVSWYQQTPGQGLQFLFEYFSETQRNKGNFPGRFSGRQFSNSRSEMNVSTLELGDSALYLCASIRNTGELFFGEGSRLTVL.

The V gene is TRBV6-2 or TRBV6-3, the J gene TRBJ2-5; D gene unclear. The germline V and J ends were trimmed by 8 bases and 4 bases, with 8 bases remaining between them. The CDR3 loop spans 11 amino acids. CDR1 is MNHEY and CDR2 is SVGEGT in the germline V gene. CDR3 protein: CASGETETQYF. DNA of the CDR3: TGTGCCAGCGGCGAAACAGAGACCCAGTACTTC.

This clonotype was seen a handful of times. The rearrangement joins TRBV7-8 to TRBJ2-2; unclear D gene. In germline, CDR1 is SGHVS, CDR2 FQNEAQ. This CDR3 comprises 14 residues. V lost 1 base to trimming and J lost 6 bases, with 9 bases between them. CDR3 nucleotides: TGTGCCAGCAGCTTAGGGCAGCTCGCCGGGGAGCTGTTTTTT. Its translation is CASSLGQLAGELFF.

Comments on this clonotype: Just one base apart from a much larger clone, this may be a read error. The chain joins TRBV6-1 to TRBJ2-5; no clear D gene. The CDR3 contains 10 residues. V lost 6 bases and J lost 7, with 6 bases in between. Germline assignment: CDR1 MNHNS and CDR2 SASEGT. The CDR3 DNA is TGTGCCAGCAGGTGGGGGACCCAGTACTTC. This translates into CASRWGTQYF.

The chain carries TRBV12-3 or TRBV12-4 and TRBJ1-5, with D possibly TRBD1 on 5 matching bases. The CDR3 covers 15 residues. The germline V and J ends were trimmed by 5 bases and 3 bases, with 14 bases remaining between them. CDR3 sequence: CASSTLGGANQPQHF. For the CDR3, the DNA is TGTGCCAGCAGTACCTTGGGGGGAGCCAATCAGCCCCAGCATTTT.

The chain combines TRBV11-3 with TRBJ1-1; D unclear. The CDR3 is 16 residues long. V shed 5 bases and J shed 4 bases, with 20 bases lying between them. Germline V gives CDR1 SGHNT, CDR2 YENEEA. The CDR3 DNA follows: TGTGCCAGCAGCCCTAGGGAGGGCTTAGGGAGCACTGAAGCTTTCTTT. Translated: CASSPREGLGSTEAFF.

The CDR3 region has the DNA TGTGCCAGCAGCGTAGGGAGGGCCCCCTACGAGCAGTACTTC. It translates to CASSVGRAPYEQYF. The chain employs TRBV9 and TRBJ2-7; the D gene is possibly TRBD2 (6 bases). Germline values: CDR1 SGDLS, CDR2 YYNGEE. The CDR3 is 14 amino acids. V was clipped by 0 bases and J by 2 bases, with 9 bases between them.

The V and J genes are TRBV7-9 and TRBJ2-1; D is unresolved. The germline V and J ends were trimmed by 1 base and 10 bases, with 8 bases remaining between them. This CDR3 comprises 12 residues. The germline V gene has CDR1 SEHNR and CDR2 FQNEAQ (reference sequence). CDR3 sequence reads: CASSLESVEQFF. The DNA for the CDR3 is TGTGCCAGCAGCTTAGAAAGTGTCGAGCAGTTCTTC.

V is TRBV7-9 and J is TRBJ2-2; D uncertain. The CDR3 has 12 amino acids. V dropped 5 bases and J dropped 7 bases, with 8 bases sitting between them. Germline lookup yields CDR1 SEHNR and CDR2 FQNEAQ (reference sequence). Here the CDR3 DNA reads TGTGCCAGCAGCCACATCTTCGGGGAGCTGTTTTTT. As protein: CASSHIFGELFF.

This clonotype was seen more than once but under ten times. V usage is TRBV9 and J usage is TRBJ1-5; 7 nucleotides match TRBD1. CDR1 SGDLS and CDR2 YYNGEE come from the germline V gene. Losses at the gene ends were 4 bases for V and 0 bases for J; bases not matched to a gene: 10. The CDR3 length is 17 residues. For the CDR3, the DNA is TGTGCCAGCAGCTCACAACCGGGACAGATTAGCAATCAGCCCCAGCATTTT. Encoded protein: CASSSQPGQISNQPQHF.

The chain links TRBV7-9 to TRBJ1-2, with D perhaps TRBD1 (6 bases). CDR3 length equals 14 residues. Between the trimmed V and J ends, which lost 5 bases and 6 bases, there was a span of 16 bases. Germline-derived CDR1 and CDR2 are SEHNR and FQNEAQ (reference sequence). Written as DNA, the CDR3 is TGTGCCAGCAGCCCGGTAACAGGGAACCATGGCTACACCTTC. This codes for CASSPVTGNHGYTF.

The rearrangement uses TRBV7-9 and TRBJ1-2; 7 bases fit TRBD1. In germline, CDR1 is SEHNR, CDR2 FQNEAQ (reference sequence). Unmatched junction bases numbered 6, after V lost 5 bases and J lost 6 bases. CDR3 size: 13 residues. The CDR3 nucleotides are TGTGCCAGCAGCCATACAGGGGAAGATGGCTACACCTTC. It codes for CASSHTGEDGYTF.

This chain joins TRBV29-1 and TRBJ2-3; no definite D call. Germline V gene data show CDR1 as SQVTM and CDR2 as ANQGSEA. The germline V and J ends were trimmed by 7 bases and 4 bases, with 21 bases remaining between them. This CDR3 region has 15 residues. The CDR3 sequence is CSAIILAVVPDTQYF. For the CDR3, the DNA is TGCAGCGCCATTATCCTGGCAGTCGTCCCAGATACGCAGTATTTT.

The chain carries TRBV2 and TRBJ2-7; D unclear. The CDR3 consists of 10 residues. V was cut by 6 bases and J by 4 bases, with 4 bases left in between. Germline V gene data show CDR1 as SNHLY and CDR2 as FYNNEI. CDR3 in DNA: TGTGCCAGCAGGGAGTACGAGCAGTACTTC. This codes for CASREYEQYF.

The chain uses TRBV15 and TRBJ1-5; the D is unclear. V dropped 0 bases and J dropped 3 bases, with 9 bases sitting between them. The CDR3 spans 15 residues. In germline, CDR1 is LNHNV, CDR2 YYDKDF (reference sequence). CDR3: CATSRDSRTNQPQHF. The CDR3, as DNA: TGTGCCACCAGCAGAGATTCCAGGACCAATCAGCCCCAGCATTTT.

The genes are TRBV4-1 and TRBJ2-5; 9 bases agree with TRBD1. Germline V gene sequence: CDR1 MGHRA, CDR2 YSYEKL. J lost 5 bases, V lost 0 bases, and 7 bases had no gene match. CDR3 size: 16 residues. CDR3 sequence reads: CASSQDLGTGRETQYF. The CDR3, as DNA: TGCGCCAGCAGCCAAGATCTGGGGACAGGGAGGGAGACCCAGTACTTC.

The V call is TRBV2, the J call TRBJ2-1, with D perhaps TRBD2 (7 bases). CDR3 length: 14 amino acids. Germline V gene data show CDR1 as SNHLY and CDR2 as FYNNEI. Trimming left V 6 bases short and J 10 bases short, with 19 bases between. As DNA, the CDR3 is TGTGCCAGCAGGGCTTGGGGGGGCCATATGGAGCAGTTCTTC. Amino acids: CASRAWGGHMEQFF.

The chain couples TRBV19 to TRBJ2-2, with 11 bases lining up with TRBD2. Germline assignment: CDR1 LNHDA and CDR2 SQIVND (reference sequence). V lost 8 bases and J lost 0; bases outside the gene matches: 8. The CDR3 sequence is 17 residues long. Here the CDR3 reads CASEPWTSGPNTGELFF. As DNA, the CDR3 is TGTGCCAGTGAGCCCTGGACTAGCGGGCCGAACACCGGGGAGCTGTTTTTT. The full variable domain, with the rest looked up from reference TRBV19 and TRBJ2-2, is DGGITQSPKYLFRKEGQNVTLSCEQNLNHDAMYWYRQDPGQGLRLIYYSQIVNDFQKGDIAEGYSVSREKKESFPLTVTSAQKNPTAFYLCASEPWTSGPNTGELFFGEGSRLTVL.

This clonotype was seen repeatedly, ten times or more. The rearrangement uses TRBV29-1 and TRBJ2-5, with D hard to call. This CDR3 comprises 10 residues. The germline V gene has CDR1 SQVTM and CDR2 ANQGSEA. Written as DNA, the CDR3 is TGCAGTGCCGTCCAAGAGACCCAGTACTTC. Residues: CSAVQETQYF. Full variable domain (remainder filled in from reference TRBV29-1 and TRBJ2-5): SAVISQKPSRDICQRGTSLTIQCQVDSQVTMMFWYRQQPGQSLTLIATANQGSEATYESGFVIDKFPISRPNLTFSTLTVSNMSPEDSSIYLCSAVQETQYFGPGTRLLVL.